This TCR beta chain is from a study of T cells in Graves' hyperthyroidism and ophthalmopathy. Overall study findings and caveats: The model predicted ophthalmopathy a median roughly six months before onset. Most clonotypes expanded in the thyroid (above 0.001) were also present in blood.

Amplified regions were TCR beta CDR3 sequences from RNA transcripts. During a first-round RT-PCR of the TCR CDR3, the HTBI primer set was used. TCRdb reprocessed the multiplex PCR reads via MiXCR and lists one record per CDR3 protein. Of about 290,000 distinct CDR3 sequences in the sample, around a fifth were seen once. This CDR3 has 15 residues. Germline V gene lookup returns CDR1 SGHTA and CDR2 FQGNSA. Trimming took 3 bases from V and 5 from J, leaving 14 bases between them. There are many counts of this clonotype. Antigen specificity is unknown. V is TRBV7-2 and J is TRBJ2-1; D is unclear. The origin of this receptor is a man aged 45 to 65 with Graves' ophthalmopathy. Sequences were obtained from blood. Written as DNA, the CDR3 is TGTGCCAGCAGCTTTAGTCTTATGGGGAACAATGAGCAGTTCTTC. It is translated as CASSFSLMGNNEQFF.